This T cell receptor beta chain was recovered during a study of CD4 T cells in relation to SARS-CoV-2 and coronaviruses. V was cut by 0 bases and J by 7 bases, with 7 bases left in between. This CDR3 contains 13 residues. Germline assignment: CDR1 SGHAT and CDR2 FQNNGV. Assay: immunoSEQ multiplex PCR; the TCRdb copy retains only in-frame clones and omits some. The data contain 40,000 or so clones, roughly 88% of them seen just once; the ten biggest clones take up roughly 3.2%. Material for sequencing was memory CD4+ T cells from PBMCs. The chain uses TRBV11-2 and TRBJ1-5, with D unresolved. The sequence was obtained from an adult with COVID-19. The chain's CDR3 is CASSLDFGQPQHF. CDR3 in DNA: TGTGCCAGCAGCTTAGATTTCGGCCAGCCCCAGCATTTT.